Presented here are 23 T cell receptor beta chains from one specimen sequenced in a study of blood T cell repertoires in COVID-19. Sequencing was performed with immunoSEQ multiplex PCR; in TCRdb, only in-frame clones are kept and a portion is missing. The data show under 200,000 clones, with around 84% seen just once and 14% held by the top ten. Sequenced sample: peripheral blood. All receptors come from a woman aged 70-85 years with COVID-19, enrolled during active disease.

The chain links TRBV6-6 to TRBJ2-7, with D uncertain. There are 12 residues in the CDR3. Trimming removed 6 bases from V and 3 bases from J, with 9 bases in between. Germline values: CDR1 MNHNY, CDR2 SVGAGI (reference sequence). The CDR3 DNA is TGTGCCAGCAGCCCCACGGGCTACGAGCAGTACGTC. Amino acid sequence: CASSPTGYEQYV.

The chain has TRBV28 and TRBJ1-5; D not resolved. The CDR3 contains 16 residues. V shed 6 bases and J shed 1 base, with 16 bases lying between them. CDR1 is MDHEN, CDR2 SYDVKM, per germline. The CDR3 region has the DNA TGTGCCAGCAGGACGGGGTCAATCGGGAGCAATCAGCCCCAGCATTTT. Amino acids: CASRTGSIGSNQPQHF.

J is TRBJ1-1 and V is TRBV5-1; 8 bases are a match to TRBD1. J gave up 13 bases and V 4 bases, and 15 bases lay outside the gene matches. The germline V gene encodes CDR1 SGHRS and CDR2 YFSETQ. The CDR3 totals 14 residues. The CDR3 here is CASSASEDREGLFF. Here the CDR3 DNA reads TGCGCCAGCAGCGCCTCCGAGGACAGGGAGGGACTTTTCTTT. Full variable domain (remainder filled in from reference TRBV5-1 and TRBJ1-1): KAGVTQTPRYLIKTRGQQVTLSCSPISGHRSVSWYQQTPGQGLQFLFEYFSETQRNKGNFPGRFSGRQFSNSRSEMNVSTLELGDSALYLCASSASEDREGLFFGQGTRLTVV.

Points on this clone: A read error may account for a junction end that differs from germline. The chain couples TRBV11-2 to TRBJ2-3; 8 nucleotides line up with TRBD2. This CDR3 spans 14 amino acids. Germline CDR1 reads SGHAT; CDR2 reads FQNNGV. CDR3 in amino acids: CASSLGVERERRVF. CDR3 coding DNA: TGTGCCAGCAGCTTAGGGGTCGAGCGGGAGAGGCGGGTATTT.

The genes are TRBV5-6 and TRBJ2-3; D remains unclear. Trimming stripped 4 bases from V and 9 bases from J, with 9 bases between. The CDR3 is made up of 11 amino acids. Germline lookup yields CDR1 SGHDT and CDR2 YYEEEE. CDR3 bases: TGTGCCAGCAGCCTCGTCCGGACGCAGTATTTT. It is translated as CASSLVRTQYF.

V usage is TRBV7-3 and J usage is TRBJ2-1; 9 bases map to TRBD1. The CDR3 totals 15 residues. V was pared by 4 bases and J by 5 bases, with 6 bases of the junction left unmatched. Germline V lookup: CDR1 SGHTA, CDR2 FQGTGA. The CDR3 reads CASSSPGQGNNEQFF. DNA for the CDR3: TGTGCCAGCAGCTCCCCGGGACAGGGAAACAATGAGCAGTTCTTC.

This rearrangement joins TRBV20-1 to TRBJ1-2, with D uncertain. The V end was cut by 3 bases, the J end by 3 bases, with 11 bases between. The CDR3 covers 13 residues. The V gene's germline CDR1 is DFQATT and CDR2 SNEGSKA (reference sequence). The CDR3 bases are TGCAGTGCTAGTAGCGGGCGATACTATGGCTACACCTTC. As protein: CSASSGRYYGYTF.

This clone appeared once. Other DNA sequences within the sample encode an identical CDR3. The V call is TRBV20-1, the J call TRBJ1-1; the D is unclear. CDR1 DFQATT and CDR2 SNEGSKA come from the germline V gene (reference sequence). The CDR3 loop spans 11 amino acids. The ends were cut back, 6 bases at V and 2 bases at J, with 7 bases in the middle. The CDR3 protein is CSAPGNTEAFF. The DNA of the CDR3 is TGCAGTGCCCCGGGTAACACTGAAGCTTTCTTT.

This clone was counted a single time. This chain uses TRBV15 with TRBJ2-7; D gene unclear. The germline V gene encodes CDR1 LNHNV and CDR2 YYDKDF (reference sequence). Trimming removed 0 bases at V and 2 bases at J, with 14 bases between. This CDR3 spans 16 amino acids. As DNA, the CDR3 is TGTGCCACCAGCAGAGAAACTACAAGGAACCCCTACGAGCAGTACTTC. It yields the protein CATSRETTRNPYEQYF.

The gene calls are TRBV29-1 and TRBJ1-2, with D possibly matching TRBD1 (5 bases). From germline, CDR1 is SQVTM and CDR2 ANQGSEA. Trimming cost V 3 bases and J 5 bases, with 13 bases left between them. This CDR3 is built from 13 residues. In DNA form, the CDR3 reads TGCAGCGTTGAGACAGAGATTATTTATGGCTACACCTTC. Amino acid sequence: CSVETEIIYGYTF. Full variable domain (outside the CDR3, taken from reference TRBV29-1 and TRBJ1-2): SAVISQKPSRDICQRGTSLTIQCQVDSQVTMMFWYRQQPGQSLTLIATANQGSEATYESGFVIDKFPISRPNLTFSTLTVSNMSPEDSSIYLCSVETEIIYGYTFGSGTRLTVV.

As DNA, the CDR3 is TGTGCCAGCAGTGAAGGGGAGCAAGTGGTTTGGATAGGTAATCAGCCCCAGCATTTT. Its translation is CASSEGEQVVWIGNQPQHF. This sequence joins TRBV6-1 and TRBJ1-5, with no clear D. The germline V gene has CDR1 MNHNS and CDR2 SASEGT. CDR3 length: 19 residues. The V end was cut by 1 base, the J end by 4 bases, with 23 bases between.

The gene calls are TRBV11-2 and TRBJ1-3, with D unclear. The CDR3 length is 15 residues. CDR1 and CDR2 (germline): SGHAT, FQNNGV. Trimming took off 5 bases at V and 0 bases at J, with 11 bases between the two ends. The CDR3 DNA sequence: TGTGCCAGCAGCCCAGACACTTTCTCTGGAAACACCATATATTTT. The encoded protein is CASSPDTFSGNTIYF.

Note on this clone: The identical CDR3 is also encoded by other nucleotide sequences in the sample. The V gene is TRBV18, the J gene TRBJ2-7, with 9 bases that match TRBD2. The CDR3 covers 14 residues. Germline CDR1 reads KGHSH; CDR2 reads LQKENI. V lost 6 bases to trimming and J lost 1 base; unmatched junction nucleotides: 4. CDR3 sequence reads: CASSSLAGSYEQYF. In nucleotides, the CDR3 is TGTGCCAGCTCGTCGCTAGCGGGATCCTACGAGCAGTACTTC.

CDR3 coding DNA: TGTGCCAGCTCTGGGACTAGCGGGGTATCTGAGCAGTTCTTC. Translated: CASSGTSGVSEQFF. The V and J genes are TRBV18 and TRBJ2-1; TRBD2 matches 13 bases. Germline CDR1 KGHSH, CDR2 LQKENI. V dropped 6 bases and J dropped 9; count of bases not matched to a gene: 5. CDR3 size: 14 residues.

CDR3 protein: CATSWGGLGDEQFF. Here the CDR3 DNA reads TGTGCCACCTCATGGGGGGGGCTTGGAGATGAGCAGTTCTTC. The chain uses TRBV6-4 and TRBJ2-1; possibly TRBD2 for D (7 bases). CDR3 size: 14 residues. V lost 10 bases, J lost 8 bases, and 21 bases lay in between. Germline CDR1 is MRHNA and CDR2 is SNTAGT.

This rearrangement joins TRBV12-5 to TRBJ2-2, with D possibly being TRBD1 (5 bases). The CDR3 covers 14 residues. Trimming pared 5 bases from V and 8 bases from J, leaving 15 bases between. The V gene's germline CDR1 is LGHNT and CDR2 FRNRAP. The CDR3 DNA reads as TGTGCTAGTGGTCCCCAAGGGGTCGGGGGGGAGCTGTTTTTT. Amino acids: CASGPQGVGGELFF.

This clone was seen more than once but under ten times. This chain connects TRBV7-2 to TRBJ1-1, with D possibly TRBD1 on 5 matching bases. The CDR3 is 14 amino acids. Germline CDR1 and CDR2: SGHTA and FQGNSA. The V and J ends lost 2 bases and 4 bases respectively, with 11 bases between them. Here the CDR3 DNA reads TGTGCCAGCAGCTTAATGGAAGGGGCCACTGAAGCTTTCTTT. This translates into CASSLMEGATEAFF. Filled out from reference TRBV7-2 and TRBJ1-1, the complete variable domain reads GAGVSQSPSNKVTEKGKDVELRCDPISGHTALYWYRQSLGQGLEFLIYFQGNSAPDKSGLPSDRFSAERTGGSVSTLTIQRTQQEDSAVYLCASSLMEGATEAFFGQGTRLTVV.

The chain links TRBV28 to TRBJ2-7; 10 positions agree with TRBD1. The CDR3 has 14 amino acids. Germline CDR1 is MDHEN and CDR2 is SYDVKM. Trimming cost V 10 bases and J 3 bases; bases outside gene matches: 9. The CDR3 loop reads CAITTGQGRYEQYF. CDR3 nucleotides: TGTGCCATCACCACGGGACAGGGGCGCTACGAGCAGTACTTC.

The V and J genes are TRBV6-2 or TRBV6-3 and TRBJ1-2; D might be TRBD1 (5 bases). V was shortened by 6 bases and J by 8 bases, with 19 bases between the two germline ends. CDR3 length equals 14 residues. Looked up from germline, CDR1 is MNHEY and CDR2 is SVGEGT. The CDR3 bases are TGTGCCAGCAGCCCTGACAGCCGTCTCGGAGGCTACACCTTC. Amino acids: CASSPDSRLGGYTF.

This chain joins TRBV7-2 and TRBJ2-4; TRBD1 agrees at 8 bases. CDR1 is SGHTA and CDR2 is FQGNSA in the germline V gene. J lost 1 base, V lost 1 base, and 12 bases had no gene match. This CDR3 spans 19 amino acids. This CDR3 reads CASSLEARQGKGAKNIQYF. CDR3 in DNA: TGTGCCAGCAGCTTAGAAGCCAGACAGGGGAAGGGGGCCAAAAACATTCAGTACTTC.

Here the CDR3 DNA reads TGCAGCGTTGGACGGACTCCTAATGAAAAACTGTTTTTT. It codes for CSVGRTPNEKLFF. The chain joins TRBV29-1 to TRBJ1-4; D is unresolved. Trimming removed 4 bases at V and 3 bases at J, with 9 bases between. The CDR3 extends over 13 amino acids. Germline V gene lookup returns CDR1 SQVTM and CDR2 ANQGSEA.

The V and J genes are TRBV5-4 and TRBJ1-1; no definite D call. CDR1 and CDR2 from the germline V gene are SGHNT and YYREEE (reference sequence). This CDR3 is 16 amino acids long. The V gene lost 4 bases and the J gene lost 2 bases, with 18 bases spanning the gap. CDR3 sequence (DNA): TGTGCCAGCAGCCCACCCCCTCGAGGGAAAAACACTGAAGCTTTCTTT. This encodes CASSPPPRGKNTEAFF.

This chain joins TRBV5-4 and TRBJ2-2; 9 bases match TRBD2. Trimming removed 4 bases from V and 7 bases from J; junction bases left unmatched: 8. CDR3 size: 15 residues. Germline loops: CDR1 SGHNT, CDR2 YYREEE (reference sequence). The CDR3 coding sequence is TGTGCCAGCAGCAAACGTAGCGGGAGAGACGGGGAGCTGTTTTTT. Encoded protein: CASSKRSGRDGELFF.